This T cell receptor beta chain was sequenced for a study of T cells after posttransplantation cyclophosphamide. Germline CDR1 MDHEN, CDR2 SYDVKM. CDR3 size: 15 residues. Losses at the gene ends were 3 bases for V and 7 bases for J; bases not matched to a gene: 9. Measured with immunoSEQ multiplex PCR; TCRdb has only the in-frame clones, and not every one. This sample has 40,000 to 55,000 clones and no singletons, with 2.2% in the ten largest. This clone was observed many times. This receptor was identified in a man aged 40-50 years in good health, CMV-negative, and a related stem cell transplant donor. The sequencing sample was made of PBMCs. The J gene is TRBJ2-5, the V gene TRBV28; TRBD1 agrees at 9 bases. CDR3 DNA sequence: TGTGCCAGCAGTTTTCCCGGGACAGGGTCTGGGACCCAGTACTTC. It yields the protein CASSFPGTGSGTQYF.